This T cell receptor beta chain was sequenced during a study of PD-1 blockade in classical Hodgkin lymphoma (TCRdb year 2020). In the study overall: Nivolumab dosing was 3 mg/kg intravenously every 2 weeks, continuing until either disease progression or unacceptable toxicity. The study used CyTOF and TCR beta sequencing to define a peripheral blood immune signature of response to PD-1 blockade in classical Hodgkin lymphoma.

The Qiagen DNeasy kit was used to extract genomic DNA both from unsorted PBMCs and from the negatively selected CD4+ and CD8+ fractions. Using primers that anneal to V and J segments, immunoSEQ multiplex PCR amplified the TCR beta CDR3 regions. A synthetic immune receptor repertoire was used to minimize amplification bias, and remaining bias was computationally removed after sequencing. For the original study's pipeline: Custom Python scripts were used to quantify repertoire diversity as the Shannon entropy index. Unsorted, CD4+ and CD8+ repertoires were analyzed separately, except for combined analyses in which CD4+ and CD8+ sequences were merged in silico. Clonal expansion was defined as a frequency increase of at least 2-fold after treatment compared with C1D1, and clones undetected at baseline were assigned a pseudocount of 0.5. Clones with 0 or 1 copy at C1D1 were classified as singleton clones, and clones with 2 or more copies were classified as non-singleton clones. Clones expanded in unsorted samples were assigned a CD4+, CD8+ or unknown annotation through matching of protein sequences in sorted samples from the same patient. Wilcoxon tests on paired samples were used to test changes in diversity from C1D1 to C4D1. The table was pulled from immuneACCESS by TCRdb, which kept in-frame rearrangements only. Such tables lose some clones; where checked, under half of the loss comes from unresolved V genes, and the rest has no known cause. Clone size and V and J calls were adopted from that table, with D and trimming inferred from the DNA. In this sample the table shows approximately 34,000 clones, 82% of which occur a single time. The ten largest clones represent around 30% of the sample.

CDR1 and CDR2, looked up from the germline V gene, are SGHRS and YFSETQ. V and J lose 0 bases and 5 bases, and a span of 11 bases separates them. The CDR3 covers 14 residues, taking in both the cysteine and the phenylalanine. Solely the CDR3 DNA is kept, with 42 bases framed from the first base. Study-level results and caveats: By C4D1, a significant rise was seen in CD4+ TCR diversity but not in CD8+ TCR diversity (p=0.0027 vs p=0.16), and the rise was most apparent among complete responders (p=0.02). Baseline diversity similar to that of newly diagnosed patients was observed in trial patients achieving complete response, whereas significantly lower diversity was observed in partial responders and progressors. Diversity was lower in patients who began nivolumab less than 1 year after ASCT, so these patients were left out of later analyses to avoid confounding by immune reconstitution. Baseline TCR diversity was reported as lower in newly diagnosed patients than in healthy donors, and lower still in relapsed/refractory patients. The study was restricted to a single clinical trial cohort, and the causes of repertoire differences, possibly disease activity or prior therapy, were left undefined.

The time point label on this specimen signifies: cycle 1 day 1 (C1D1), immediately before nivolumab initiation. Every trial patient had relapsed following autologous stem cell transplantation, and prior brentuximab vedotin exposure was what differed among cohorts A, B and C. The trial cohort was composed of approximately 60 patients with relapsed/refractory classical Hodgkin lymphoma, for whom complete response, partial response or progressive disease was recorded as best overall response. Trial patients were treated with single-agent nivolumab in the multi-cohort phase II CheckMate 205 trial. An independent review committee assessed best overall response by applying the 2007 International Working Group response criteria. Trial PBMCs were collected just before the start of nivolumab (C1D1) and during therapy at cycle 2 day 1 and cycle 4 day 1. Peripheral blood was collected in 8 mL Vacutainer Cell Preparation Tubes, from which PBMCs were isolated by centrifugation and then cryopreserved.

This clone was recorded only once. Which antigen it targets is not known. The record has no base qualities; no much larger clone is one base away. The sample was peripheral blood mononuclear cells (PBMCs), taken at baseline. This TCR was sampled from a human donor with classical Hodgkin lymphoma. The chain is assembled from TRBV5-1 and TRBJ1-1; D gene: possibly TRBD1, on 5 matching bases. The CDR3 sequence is CASSLANGGTEAFF. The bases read TGCGCCAGCAGCTTGGCCAACGGGGGAACTGAAGCTTTCTTT.